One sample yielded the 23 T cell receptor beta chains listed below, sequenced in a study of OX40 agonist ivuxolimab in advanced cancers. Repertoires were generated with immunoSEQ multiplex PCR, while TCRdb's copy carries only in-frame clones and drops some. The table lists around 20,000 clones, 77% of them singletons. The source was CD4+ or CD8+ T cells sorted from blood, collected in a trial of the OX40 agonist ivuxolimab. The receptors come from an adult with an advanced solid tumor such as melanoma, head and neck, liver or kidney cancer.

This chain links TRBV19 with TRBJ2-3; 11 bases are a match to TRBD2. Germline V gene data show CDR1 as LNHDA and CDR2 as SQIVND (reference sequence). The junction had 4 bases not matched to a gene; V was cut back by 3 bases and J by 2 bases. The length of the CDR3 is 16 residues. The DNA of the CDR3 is TGTGCCAGTAGTATTGCTAGCGGGGGGACCACAGATACGCAGTATTTT. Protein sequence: CASSIASGGTTDTQYF.

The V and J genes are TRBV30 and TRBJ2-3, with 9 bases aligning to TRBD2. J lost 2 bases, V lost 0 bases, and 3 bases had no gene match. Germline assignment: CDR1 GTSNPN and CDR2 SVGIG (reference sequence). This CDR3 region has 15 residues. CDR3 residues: CAWSVLAGLTDTQYF. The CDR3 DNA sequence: TGTGCCTGGAGTGTACTAGCGGGCCTCACAGATACGCAGTATTTT.

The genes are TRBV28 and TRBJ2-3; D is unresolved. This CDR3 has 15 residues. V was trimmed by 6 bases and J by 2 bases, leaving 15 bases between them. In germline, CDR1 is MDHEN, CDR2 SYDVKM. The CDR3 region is CASSPTSPPTDTQYF. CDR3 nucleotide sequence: TGTGCCAGCAGCCCCACATCGCCTCCCACAGATACGCAGTATTTT.

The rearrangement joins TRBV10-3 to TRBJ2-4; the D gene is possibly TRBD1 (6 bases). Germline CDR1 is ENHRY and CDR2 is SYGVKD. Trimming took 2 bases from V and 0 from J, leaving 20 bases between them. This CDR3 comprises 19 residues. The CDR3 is CAISERREDSALAKNIQYF. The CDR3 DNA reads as TGTGCCATCAGTGAGCGGAGAGAGGACAGTGCTTTAGCCAAAAACATTCAGTACTTC.

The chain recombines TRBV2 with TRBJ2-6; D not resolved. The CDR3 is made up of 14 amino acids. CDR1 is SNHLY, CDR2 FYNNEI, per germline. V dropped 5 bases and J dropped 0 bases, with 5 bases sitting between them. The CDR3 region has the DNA TGTGCCAGCAGTCACAGCTCTGGGGCCAACGTCCTGACTTTC. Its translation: CASSHSSGANVLTF.

The DNA of the CDR3 is TGTGCCAGCAGTGAAGAGGGAGGGCCCACGAACACCGGGGAGCTGTTTTTT. Its protein product is CASSEEGGPTNTGELFF. The chain recombines TRBV2 with TRBJ2-2; 7 positions match TRBD2. Germline CDR1 and CDR2: SNHLY and FYNNEI. The V segment lost 1 base and the J segment 0 bases; nucleotides outside the gene matches: 5. There are 17 residues in the CDR3. Full variable domain (missing parts from reference TRBV2 and TRBJ2-2): EPEVTQTPSHQVTQMGQEVILRCVPISNHLYFYWYRQILGQKVEFLVSFYNNEISEKSEIFDDQFSVERPDGSNFTLKIRSTKLEDSAMYFCASSEEGGPTNTGELFFGEGSRLTVL.

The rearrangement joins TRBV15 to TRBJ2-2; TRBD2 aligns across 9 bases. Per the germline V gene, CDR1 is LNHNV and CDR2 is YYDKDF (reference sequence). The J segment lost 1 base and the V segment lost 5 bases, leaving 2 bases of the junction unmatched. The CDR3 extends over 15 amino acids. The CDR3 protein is CATSPRGGNTGELFF. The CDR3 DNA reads TGTGCCACCAGCCCGCGGGGGGGGAACACCGGGGAGCTGTTTTTT. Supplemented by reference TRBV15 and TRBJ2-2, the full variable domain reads DAMVIQNPRYQVTQFGKPVTLSCSQTLNHNVMYWYQQKSSQAPKLLFHYYDKDFNNEADTPDNFQSRRPNTSFCFLDIRSPGLGDTAMYLCATSPRGGNTGELFFGEGSRLTVL.

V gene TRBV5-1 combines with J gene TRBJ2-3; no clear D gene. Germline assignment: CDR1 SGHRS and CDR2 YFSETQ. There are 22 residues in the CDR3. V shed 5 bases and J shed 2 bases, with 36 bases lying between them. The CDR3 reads CASSKTPGSFPPIERDTDTQYF. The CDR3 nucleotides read TGCGCCAGCAGTAAGACGCCGGGCTCCTTCCCCCCTATAGAGCGAGACACAGATACGCAGTATTTT.

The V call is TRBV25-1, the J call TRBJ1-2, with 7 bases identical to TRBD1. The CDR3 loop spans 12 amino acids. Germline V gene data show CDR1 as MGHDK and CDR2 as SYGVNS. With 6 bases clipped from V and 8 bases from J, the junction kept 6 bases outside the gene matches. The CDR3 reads CASRTGQSGYTF. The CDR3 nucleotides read TGTGCCAGCAGGACGGGACAGTCAGGCTACACCTTC.

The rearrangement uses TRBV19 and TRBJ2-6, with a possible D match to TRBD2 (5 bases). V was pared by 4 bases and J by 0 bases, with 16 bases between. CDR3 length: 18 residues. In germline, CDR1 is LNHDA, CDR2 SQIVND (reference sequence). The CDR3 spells CASSTHFGVTSGANVLTF. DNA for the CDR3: TGTGCCAGTAGTACGCATTTCGGGGTGACCTCTGGGGCCAACGTCCTGACTTTC. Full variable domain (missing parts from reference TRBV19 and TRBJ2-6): DGGITQSPKYLFRKEGQNVTLSCEQNLNHDAMYWYRQDPGQGLRLIYYSQIVNDFQKGDIAEGYSVSREKKESFPLTVTSAQKNPTAFYLCASSTHFGVTSGANVLTFGAGSRLTVL.

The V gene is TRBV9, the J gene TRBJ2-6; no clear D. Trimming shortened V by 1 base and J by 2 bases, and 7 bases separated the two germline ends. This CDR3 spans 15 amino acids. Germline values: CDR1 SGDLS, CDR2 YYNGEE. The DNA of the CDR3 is TGTGCCAGCAGCGTAAGTGGAACTGGGGCCAACGTCCTGACTTTC. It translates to CASSVSGTGANVLTF.

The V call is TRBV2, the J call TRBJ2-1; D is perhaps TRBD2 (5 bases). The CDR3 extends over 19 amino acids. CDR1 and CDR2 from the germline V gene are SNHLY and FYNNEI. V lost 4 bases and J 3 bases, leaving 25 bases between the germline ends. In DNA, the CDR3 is TGTGCCAGCAGTGTTCTGAGGACTTCCTCACGCTCGATCTACAATGAGCAGTTCTTC. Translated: CASSVLRTSSRSIYNEQFF.

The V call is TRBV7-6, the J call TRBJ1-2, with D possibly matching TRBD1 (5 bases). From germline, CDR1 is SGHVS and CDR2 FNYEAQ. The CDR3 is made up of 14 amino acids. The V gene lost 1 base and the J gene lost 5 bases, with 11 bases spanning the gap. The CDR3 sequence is CASSLGRGGYGYTF. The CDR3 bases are TGTGCCAGCAGCTTAGGTCGGGGCGGTTATGGCTACACCTTC.

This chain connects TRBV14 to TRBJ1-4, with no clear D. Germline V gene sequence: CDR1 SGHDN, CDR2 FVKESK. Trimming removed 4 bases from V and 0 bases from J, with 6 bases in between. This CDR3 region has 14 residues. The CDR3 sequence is CASSLFATNEKLFF. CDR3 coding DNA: TGTGCCAGCAGCCTGTTTGCAACTAATGAAAAACTGTTTTTT. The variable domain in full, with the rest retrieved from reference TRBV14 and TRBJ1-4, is EAGVTQFPSHSVIEKGQTVTLRCDPISGHDNLYWYRRVMGKEIKFLLHFVKESKQDESGMPNNRFLAERTGGTYSTLKVQPAELEDSGVYFCASSLFATNEKLFFGSGTQLSVL.

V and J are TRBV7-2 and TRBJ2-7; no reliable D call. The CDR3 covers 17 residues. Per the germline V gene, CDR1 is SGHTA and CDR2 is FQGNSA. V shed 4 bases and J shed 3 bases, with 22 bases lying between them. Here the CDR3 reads CASSSRPGGTVGYEQYF. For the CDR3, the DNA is TGTGCCAGCAGCTCTCGTCCAGGTGGAACCGTCGGCTACGAGCAGTACTTC. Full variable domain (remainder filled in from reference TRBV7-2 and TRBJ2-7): GAGVSQSPSNKVTEKGKDVELRCDPISGHTALYWYRQSLGQGLEFLIYFQGNSAPDKSGLPSDRFSAERTGGSVSTLTIQRTQQEDSAVYLCASSSRPGGTVGYEQYFGPGTRLTVT.

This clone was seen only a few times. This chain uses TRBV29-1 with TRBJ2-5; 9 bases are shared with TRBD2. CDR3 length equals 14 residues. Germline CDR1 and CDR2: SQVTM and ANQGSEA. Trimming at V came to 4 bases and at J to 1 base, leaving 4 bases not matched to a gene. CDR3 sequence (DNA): TGCAGCGTTGGGCTAGCGGGGAGCCAAGAGACCCAGTACTTC. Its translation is CSVGLAGSQETQYF.

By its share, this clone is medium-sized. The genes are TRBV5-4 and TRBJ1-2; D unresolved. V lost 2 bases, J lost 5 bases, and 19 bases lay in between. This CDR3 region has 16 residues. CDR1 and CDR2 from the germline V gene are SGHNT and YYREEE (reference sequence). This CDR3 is CASSLDNSELSYGYTF. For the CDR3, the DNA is TGTGCCAGCAGCTTAGACAACAGCGAGCTTTCTTATGGCTACACCTTC. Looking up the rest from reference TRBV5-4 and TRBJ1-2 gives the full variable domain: ETGVTQSPTHLIKTRGQQVTLRCSSQSGHNTVSWYQQALGQGPQFIFQYYREEENGRGNFPPRFSGLQFPNYSSELNVNALELDDSALYLCASSLDNSELSYGYTFGSGTRLTVV.

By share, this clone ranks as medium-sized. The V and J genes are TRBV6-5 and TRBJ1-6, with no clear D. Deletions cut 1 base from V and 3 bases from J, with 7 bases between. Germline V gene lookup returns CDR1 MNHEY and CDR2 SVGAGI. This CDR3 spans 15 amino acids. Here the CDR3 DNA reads TGTGCCAGCAGTTACTTGACTCTCTATAATTCACCCCTCCACTTT. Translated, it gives CASSYLTLYNSPLHF.

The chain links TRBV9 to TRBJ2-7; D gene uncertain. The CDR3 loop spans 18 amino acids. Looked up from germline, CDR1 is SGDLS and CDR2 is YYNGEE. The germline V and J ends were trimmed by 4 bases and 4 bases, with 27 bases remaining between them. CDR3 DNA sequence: TGTGCCAGCAGCCGGAGCGATACCTCCGGCTTTCCTCCTTACGAGCAGTACTTC. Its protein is CASSRSDTSGFPPYEQYF.

CDR3: CASSQELASSYEQYF. CDR3 nucleotide sequence: TGTGCCAGCAGCCAAGAGCTAGCCAGCTCCTACGAGCAGTACTTC. The V gene is TRBV4-2, the J gene TRBJ2-7; perhaps TRBD2 as D (5 bases). Germline V gene sequence: CDR1 LGHNA, CDR2 YNFKEQ. CDR3 length equals 15 residues. V lost 0 bases and J lost 0, with 9 bases in between.

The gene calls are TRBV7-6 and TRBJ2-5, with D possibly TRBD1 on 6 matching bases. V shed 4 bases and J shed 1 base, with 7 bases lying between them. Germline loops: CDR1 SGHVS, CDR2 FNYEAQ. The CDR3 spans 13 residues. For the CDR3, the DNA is TGTGCCAGCAGCTCGGACAGCCAAGAGACCCAGTACTTC. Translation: CASSSDSQETQYF.

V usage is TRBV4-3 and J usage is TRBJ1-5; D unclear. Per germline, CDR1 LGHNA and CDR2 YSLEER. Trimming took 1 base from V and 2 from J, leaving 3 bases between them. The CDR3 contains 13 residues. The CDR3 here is CASSQGGNQPQHF. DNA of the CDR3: TGCGCCAGCAGCCAAGGGGGCAATCAGCCCCAGCATTTT.

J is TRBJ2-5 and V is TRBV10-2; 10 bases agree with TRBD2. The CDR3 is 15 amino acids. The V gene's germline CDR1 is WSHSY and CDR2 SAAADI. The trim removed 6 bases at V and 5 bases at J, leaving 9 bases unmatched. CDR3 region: CASRTGTSVMETQYF. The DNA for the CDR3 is TGCGCCAGCAGGACCGGGACTAGCGTAATGGAGACCCAGTACTTC.